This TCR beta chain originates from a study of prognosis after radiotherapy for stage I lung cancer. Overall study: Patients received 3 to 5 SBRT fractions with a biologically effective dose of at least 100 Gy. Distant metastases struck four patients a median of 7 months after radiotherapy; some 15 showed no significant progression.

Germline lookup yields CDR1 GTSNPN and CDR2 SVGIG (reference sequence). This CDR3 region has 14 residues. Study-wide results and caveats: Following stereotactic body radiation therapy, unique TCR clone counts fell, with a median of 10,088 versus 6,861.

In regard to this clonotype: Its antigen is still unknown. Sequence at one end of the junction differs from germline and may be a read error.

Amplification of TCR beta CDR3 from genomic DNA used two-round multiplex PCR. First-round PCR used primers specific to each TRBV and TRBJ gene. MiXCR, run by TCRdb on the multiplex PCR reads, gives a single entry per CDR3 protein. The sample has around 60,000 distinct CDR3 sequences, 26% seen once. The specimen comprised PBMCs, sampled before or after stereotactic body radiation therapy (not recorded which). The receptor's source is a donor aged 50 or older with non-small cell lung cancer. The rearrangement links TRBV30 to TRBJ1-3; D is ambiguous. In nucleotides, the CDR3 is TGTGCCTGGATGAGCGCCAACTCTGGAAACTCCATATACTTT. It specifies CAWMSANSGNSIYF.